This TCR beta chain derives from a study of CD8 T cells in Susac syndrome. The CDR3 has 11 amino acids. Germline assignment: CDR1 MDHEN and CDR2 SYDVKM. CD8+ and CD4+ T cells were negatively isolated; TEMRA cells were FACS-enriched. RNA was extracted with the RNeasy kit, and a quantity of 0.5 to 1 ug was reverse transcribed using random hexamers. A single record per CDR3 protein comes from TCRdb applying MiXCR to the immunoSEQ multiplex PCR reads. Here the sample spans 140,000 to 150,000 distinct CDR3 sequences, approximately 95% being singletons. This chain uses TRBV28 with TRBJ2-7; 7 positions agree with TRBD2. This TCR was sampled from a human donor with multiple sclerosis. The sequenced sample was CD4+ T cells from PBMCs. The CDR3 sequence: CAIRGSYEQYF. The CDR3 DNA follows: TGTGCGATCCGCGGGAGCTACGAGCAGTACTTC.